One T cell receptor beta chain is described in this entry. Its antigen is not known. The CDR3 runs 14 residues. The V and J ends lost 7 bases and 5 bases respectively, with 17 bases between them. CDR1 and CDR2 from the germline V gene are SGHTA and FQGNSA. Data came from immunoSEQ multiplex PCR; TCRdb stores just in-frame clones and leaves some out. Of 20,000 to 25,000 clones detected, approximately 91% appear once; the ten largest clones hold 22%. The source of the sample is a study of T cells in localized non-small cell lung cancer. Findings and limits, study-wide: Uninvolved adjacent lung showed higher T cell clonality than tumor.

The sequence derives from a man aged 40 to 75 with stage II squamous cell lung carcinoma. The source material was PBMCs, sampled before any cancer treatment. The chain joins TRBV7-2 to TRBJ2-5, with D unclear. The CDR3 nucleotides are TGTGCCAGCACCGCGACGACTGTTGGGGAGACCCAGTACTTC. Encoded protein: CASTATTVGETQYF.